This T cell receptor beta chain derives from a study of human T cells and chemical hapten exposure. As for the study in general: 2% DPC applied to a 2 cm by 2 cm arm area sensitized donors.

J was trimmed by 2 bases and V by 2 bases; bases with no gene match: 12. Germline values: CDR1 ENHRY, CDR2 SYGVKD. This CDR3 has 18 residues. A remark on this clonotype: Its specificity is not known.

General study results and limits: Having alopecia, the donors may differ immunologically from healthy people.

Regarding time point: patch test 2, 6 weeks after DPC sensitization. The treatment was: therapeutic diphenylcyclopropenone sensitization with weekly scalp DPC. Only after blood had been drawn was each patch test applied. Participating donors were patients with alopecia, aged 18 to 70 years, considered appropriate candidates for DPC. MiXCR was run by TCRdb on the RACE reads, yielding one entry per CDR3 protein. The profile shows some 57,000 distinct CDR3 sequences, 8.5% to 10% of them singletons. The receptor's source is a woman between 45 and 65 years old with alopecia areata. Some clones in this sample may be carry-over from other donors' samples. The V gene is TRBV10-3, the J gene TRBJ2-5; 9 bases are a match to TRBD1. Sequencing used whole blood, obtained in connection with sensitization to the hapten diphenylcyclopropenone (DPC). The CDR3 coding sequence is TGTGCCATCAGTGAGACTTCGACAGGGGGTACTGTACAAGAGACCCAGTACTTC. Translating gives CAISETSTGGTVQETQYF.